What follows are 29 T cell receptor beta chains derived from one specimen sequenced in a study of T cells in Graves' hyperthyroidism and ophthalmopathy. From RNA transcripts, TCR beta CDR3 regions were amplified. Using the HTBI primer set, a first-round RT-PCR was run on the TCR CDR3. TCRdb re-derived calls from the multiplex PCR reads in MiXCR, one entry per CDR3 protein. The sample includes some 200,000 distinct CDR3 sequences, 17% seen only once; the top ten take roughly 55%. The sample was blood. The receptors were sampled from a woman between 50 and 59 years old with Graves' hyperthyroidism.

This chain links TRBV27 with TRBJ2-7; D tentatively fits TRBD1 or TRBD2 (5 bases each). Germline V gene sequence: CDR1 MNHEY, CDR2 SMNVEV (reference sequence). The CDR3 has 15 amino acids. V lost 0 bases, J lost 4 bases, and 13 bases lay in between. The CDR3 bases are TGTGCCAGCAGTTTATCACCGGGGCAGCCTTACGAGCAGTACTTC. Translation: CASSLSPGQPYEQYF.

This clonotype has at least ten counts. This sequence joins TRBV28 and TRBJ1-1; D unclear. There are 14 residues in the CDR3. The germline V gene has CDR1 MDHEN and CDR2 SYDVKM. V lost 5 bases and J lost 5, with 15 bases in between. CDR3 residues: CASSLPTGGTEAFF. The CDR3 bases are TGTGCCAGCAGTCTCCCAACTGGAGGAACTGAAGCTTTCTTT. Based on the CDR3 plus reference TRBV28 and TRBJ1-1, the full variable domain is DVKVTQSSRYLVKRTGEKVFLECVQDMDHENMFWYRQDPGLGLRLIYFSYDVKMKEKGDIPEGYSVSREKKERFSLILESASTNQTSMYLCASSLPTGGTEAFFGQGTRLTVV.

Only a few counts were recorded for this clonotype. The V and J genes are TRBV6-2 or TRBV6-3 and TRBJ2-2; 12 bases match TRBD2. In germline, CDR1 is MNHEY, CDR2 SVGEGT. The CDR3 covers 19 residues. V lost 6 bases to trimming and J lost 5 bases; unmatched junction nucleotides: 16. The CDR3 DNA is TGTGCCAGCAGCCAGCGGCTAGCGGGAGGGCCCCTTCGAACCGGGGAGCTGTTTTTT. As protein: CASSQRLAGGPLRTGELFF.

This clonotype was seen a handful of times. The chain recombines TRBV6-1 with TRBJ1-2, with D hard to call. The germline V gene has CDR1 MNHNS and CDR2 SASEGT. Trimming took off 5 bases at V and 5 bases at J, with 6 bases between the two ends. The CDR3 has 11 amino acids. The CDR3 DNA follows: TGTGCCAGCAGTAAAGGGTATGGCTACACCTTC. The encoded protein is CASSKGYGYTF.

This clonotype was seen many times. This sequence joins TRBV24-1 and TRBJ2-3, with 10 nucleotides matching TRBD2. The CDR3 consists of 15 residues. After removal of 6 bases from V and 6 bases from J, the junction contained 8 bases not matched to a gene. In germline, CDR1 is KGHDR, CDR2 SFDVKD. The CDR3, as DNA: TGTGCCACCAGTCGGGCTAGCGGGAGAGCCGATACGCAGTATTTT. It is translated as CATSRASGRADTQYF.

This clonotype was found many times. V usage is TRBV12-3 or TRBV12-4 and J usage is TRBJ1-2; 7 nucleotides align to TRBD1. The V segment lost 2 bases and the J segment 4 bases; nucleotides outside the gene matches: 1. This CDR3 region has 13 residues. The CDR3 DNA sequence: TGTGCCAGCAGTTTACCAGGGGGCTATGGCTACACCTTC. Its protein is CASSLPGGYGYTF.

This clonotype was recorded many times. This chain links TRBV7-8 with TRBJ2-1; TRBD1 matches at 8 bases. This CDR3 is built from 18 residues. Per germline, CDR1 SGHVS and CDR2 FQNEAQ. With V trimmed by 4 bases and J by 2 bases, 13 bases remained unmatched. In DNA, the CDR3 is TGTGCCAGCAGCTGGATAGGACAGGGCTCTATCACCTACAATGAGCAGTTCTTC. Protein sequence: CASSWIGQGSITYNEQFF.

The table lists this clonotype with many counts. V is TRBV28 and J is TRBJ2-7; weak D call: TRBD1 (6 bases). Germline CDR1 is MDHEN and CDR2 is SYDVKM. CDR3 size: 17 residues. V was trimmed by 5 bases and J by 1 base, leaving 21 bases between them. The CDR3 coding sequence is TGTGCCAGCAGTCCCGTGACGACAGGACCGGATTCCTACGAGCAGTACTTC. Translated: CASSPVTTGPDSYEQYF.

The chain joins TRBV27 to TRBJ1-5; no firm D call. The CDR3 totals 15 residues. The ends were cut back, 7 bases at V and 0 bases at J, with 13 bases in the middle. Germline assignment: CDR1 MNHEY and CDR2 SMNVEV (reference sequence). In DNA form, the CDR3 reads TGTGCCAGCATCCCCCCCGGAGGTAGCAATCAGCCCCAGCATTTT. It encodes CASIPPGGSNQPQHF.

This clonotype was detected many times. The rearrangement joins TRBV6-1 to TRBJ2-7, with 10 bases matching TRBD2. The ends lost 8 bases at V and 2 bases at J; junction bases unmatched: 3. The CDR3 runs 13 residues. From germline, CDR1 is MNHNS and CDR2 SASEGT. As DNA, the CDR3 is TGTGCCAGCGGAACTAGCGGGACCTACGAGCAGTACTTC. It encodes CASGTSGTYEQYF.

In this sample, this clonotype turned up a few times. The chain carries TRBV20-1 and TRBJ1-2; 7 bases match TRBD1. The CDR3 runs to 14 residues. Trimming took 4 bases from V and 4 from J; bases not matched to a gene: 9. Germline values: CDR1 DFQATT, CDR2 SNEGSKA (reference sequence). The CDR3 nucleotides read TGCAGTGCTACCCCTGAACAGGGGATCTATGGCTACACCTTC. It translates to CSATPEQGIYGYTF.

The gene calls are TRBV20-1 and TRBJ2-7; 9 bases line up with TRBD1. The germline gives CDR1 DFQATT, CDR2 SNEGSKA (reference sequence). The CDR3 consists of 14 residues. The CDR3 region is CRMAGTGNFYEQYF. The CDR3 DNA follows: TGCAGAATGGCCGGGACAGGGAACTTCTACGAGCAGTACTTC.

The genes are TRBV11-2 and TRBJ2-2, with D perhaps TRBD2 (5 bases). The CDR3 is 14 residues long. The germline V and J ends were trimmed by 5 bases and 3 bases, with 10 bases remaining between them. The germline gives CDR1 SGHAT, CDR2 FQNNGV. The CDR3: CASSKTSYTGELFF. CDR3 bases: TGTGCCAGCAGCAAAACTAGTTACACCGGGGAGCTGTTTTTT.

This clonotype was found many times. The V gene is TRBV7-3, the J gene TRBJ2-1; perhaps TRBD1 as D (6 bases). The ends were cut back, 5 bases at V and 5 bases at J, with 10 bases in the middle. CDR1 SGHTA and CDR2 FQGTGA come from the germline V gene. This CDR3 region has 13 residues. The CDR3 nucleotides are TGTGCCAGCAGCCCGGACAGAGACAATGAGCAGTTCTTC. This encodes CASSPDRDNEQFF.

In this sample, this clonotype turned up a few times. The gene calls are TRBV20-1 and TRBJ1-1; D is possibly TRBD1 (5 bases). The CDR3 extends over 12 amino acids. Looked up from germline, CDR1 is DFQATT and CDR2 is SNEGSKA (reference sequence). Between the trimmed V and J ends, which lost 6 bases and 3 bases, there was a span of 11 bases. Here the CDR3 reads CSARATDTEAFF. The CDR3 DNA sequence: TGCAGTGCCAGGGCGACAGACACTGAAGCTTTCTTT.

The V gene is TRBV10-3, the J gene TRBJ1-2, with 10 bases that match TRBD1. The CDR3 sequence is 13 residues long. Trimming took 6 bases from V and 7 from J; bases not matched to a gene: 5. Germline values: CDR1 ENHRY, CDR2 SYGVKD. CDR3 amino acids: CAISPDRGIGYTF. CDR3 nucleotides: TGTGCCATCAGCCCGGACAGGGGGATTGGCTACACCTTC.

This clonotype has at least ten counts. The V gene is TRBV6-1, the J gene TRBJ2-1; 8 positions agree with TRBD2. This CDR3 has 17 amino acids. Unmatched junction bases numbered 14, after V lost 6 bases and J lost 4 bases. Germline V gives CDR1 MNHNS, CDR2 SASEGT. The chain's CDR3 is CASSLFSKAGEYNEQFF. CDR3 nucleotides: TGTGCCAGCAGCCTATTCTCCAAAGCGGGAGAGTACAATGAGCAGTTCTTC.

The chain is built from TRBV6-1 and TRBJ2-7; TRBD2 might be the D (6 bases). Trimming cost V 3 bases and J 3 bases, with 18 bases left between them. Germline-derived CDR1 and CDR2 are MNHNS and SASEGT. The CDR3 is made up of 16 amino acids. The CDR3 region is CASSDPGRIGSYEQYF. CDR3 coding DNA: TGTGCCAGCAGTGATCCCGGGAGAATAGGAAGCTACGAGCAGTACTTC.

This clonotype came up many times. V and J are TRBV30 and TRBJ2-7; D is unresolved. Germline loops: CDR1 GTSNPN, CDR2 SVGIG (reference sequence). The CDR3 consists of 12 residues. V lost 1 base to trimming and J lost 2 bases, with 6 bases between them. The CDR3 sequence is CAWSARPYEQYF. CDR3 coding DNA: TGTGCCTGGAGTGCTCGACCCTACGAGCAGTACTTC.

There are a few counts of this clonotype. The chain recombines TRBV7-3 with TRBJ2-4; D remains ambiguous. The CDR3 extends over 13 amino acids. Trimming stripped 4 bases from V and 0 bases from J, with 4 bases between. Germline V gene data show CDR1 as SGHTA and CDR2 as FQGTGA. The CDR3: CASSSQAKNIQYF. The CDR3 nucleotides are TGTGCCAGCAGCTCACAAGCCAAAAACATTCAGTACTTC.

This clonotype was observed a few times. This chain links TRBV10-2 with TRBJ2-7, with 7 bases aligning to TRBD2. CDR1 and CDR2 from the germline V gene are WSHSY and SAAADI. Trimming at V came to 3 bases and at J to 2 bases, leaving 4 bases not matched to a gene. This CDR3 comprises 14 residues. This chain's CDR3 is CASSEASGPYEQYF. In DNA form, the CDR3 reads TGCGCCAGCAGTGAAGCTAGCGGACCCTACGAGCAGTACTTC.

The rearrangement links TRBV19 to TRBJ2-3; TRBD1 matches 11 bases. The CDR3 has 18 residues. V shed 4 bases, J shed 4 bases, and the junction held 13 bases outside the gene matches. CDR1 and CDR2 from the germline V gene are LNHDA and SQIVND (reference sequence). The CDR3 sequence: CASSTPWTGGRNPDTQYF. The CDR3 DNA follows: TGTGCCAGTAGTACACCTTGGACAGGGGGCAGGAACCCAGATACGCAGTATTTT.

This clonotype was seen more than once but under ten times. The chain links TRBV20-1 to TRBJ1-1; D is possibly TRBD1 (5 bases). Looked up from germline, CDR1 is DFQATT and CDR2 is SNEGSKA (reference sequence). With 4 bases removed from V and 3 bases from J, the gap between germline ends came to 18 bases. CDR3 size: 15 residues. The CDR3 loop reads CSATLQGRADTEAFF. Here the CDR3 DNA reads TGCAGTGCTACCCTCCAGGGCAGGGCTGACACTGAAGCTTTCTTT.

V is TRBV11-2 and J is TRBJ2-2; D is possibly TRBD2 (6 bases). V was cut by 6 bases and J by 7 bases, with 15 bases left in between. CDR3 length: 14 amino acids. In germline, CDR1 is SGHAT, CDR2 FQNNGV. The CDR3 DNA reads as TGTGCCAGCAGGGGCGGTCCCGGGAGCGGGGAGCTGTTTTTT. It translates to CASRGGPGSGELFF.

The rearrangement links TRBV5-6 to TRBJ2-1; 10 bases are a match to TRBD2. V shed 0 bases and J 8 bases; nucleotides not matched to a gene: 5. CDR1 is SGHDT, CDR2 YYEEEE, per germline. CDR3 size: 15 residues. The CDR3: CASSLAASGGDEQFF. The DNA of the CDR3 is TGTGCCAGCAGCTTGGCGGCTAGCGGGGGTGATGAGCAGTTCTTC.

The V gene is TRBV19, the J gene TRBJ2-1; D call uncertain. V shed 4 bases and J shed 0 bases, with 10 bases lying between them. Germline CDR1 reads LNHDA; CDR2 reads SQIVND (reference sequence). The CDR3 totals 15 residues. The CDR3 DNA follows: TGTGCCAGTAGTAGGCGCCCCAGCTCCTACAATGAGCAGTTCTTC. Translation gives CASSRRPSSYNEQFF.

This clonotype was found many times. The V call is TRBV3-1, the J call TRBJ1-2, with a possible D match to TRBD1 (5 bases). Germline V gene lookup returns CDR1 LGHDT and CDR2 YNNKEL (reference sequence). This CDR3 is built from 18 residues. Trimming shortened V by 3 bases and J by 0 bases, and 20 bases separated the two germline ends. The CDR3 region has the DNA TGTGCCAGCAGCCACCTCCGGGACGCACTAACCGCTAACTATGGCTACACCTTC. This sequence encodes CASSHLRDALTANYGYTF. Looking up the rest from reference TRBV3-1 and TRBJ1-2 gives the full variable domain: DTAVSQTPKYLVTQMGNDKSIKCEQNLGHDTMYWYKQDSKKFLKIMFSYNNKELIINETVPNRFSPKSPDKAHLNLHINSLELGDSAVYFCASSHLRDALTANYGYTFGSGTRLTVV.

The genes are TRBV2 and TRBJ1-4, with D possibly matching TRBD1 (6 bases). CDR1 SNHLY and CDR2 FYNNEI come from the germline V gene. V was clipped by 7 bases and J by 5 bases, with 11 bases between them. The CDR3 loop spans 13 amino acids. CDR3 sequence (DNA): TGTGCCAGCAAACCGGACAGAAATGAAAAACTGTTTTTT. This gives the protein CASKPDRNEKLFF.

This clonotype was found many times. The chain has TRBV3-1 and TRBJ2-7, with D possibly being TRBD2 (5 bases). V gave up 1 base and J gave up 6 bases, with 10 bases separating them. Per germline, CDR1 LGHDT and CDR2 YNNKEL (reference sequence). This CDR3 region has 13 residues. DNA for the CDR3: TGTGCCAGCAGCCAAGGCAGCGAGGGCGAGCAGTACTTC. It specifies CASSQGSEGEQYF.